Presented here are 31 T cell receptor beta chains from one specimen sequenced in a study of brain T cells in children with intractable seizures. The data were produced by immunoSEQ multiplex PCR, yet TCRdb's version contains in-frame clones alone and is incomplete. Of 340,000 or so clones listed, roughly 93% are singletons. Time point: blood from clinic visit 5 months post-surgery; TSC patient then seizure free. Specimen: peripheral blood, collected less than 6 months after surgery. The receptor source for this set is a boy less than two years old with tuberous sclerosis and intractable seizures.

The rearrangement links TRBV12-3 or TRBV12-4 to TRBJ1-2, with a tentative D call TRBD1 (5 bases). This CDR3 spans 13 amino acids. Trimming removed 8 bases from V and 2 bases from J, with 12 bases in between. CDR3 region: CASGAGYNYGYTF. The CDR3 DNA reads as TGTGCCAGCGGGGCAGGATACAACTATGGCTACACCTTC.

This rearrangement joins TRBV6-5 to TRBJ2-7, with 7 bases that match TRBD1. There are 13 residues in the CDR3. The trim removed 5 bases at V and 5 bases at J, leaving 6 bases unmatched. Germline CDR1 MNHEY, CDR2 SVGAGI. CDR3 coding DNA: TGTGCCAGCAGTCGGCAGACAGGGCACGAGCAGTACTTC. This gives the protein CASSRQTGHEQYF.

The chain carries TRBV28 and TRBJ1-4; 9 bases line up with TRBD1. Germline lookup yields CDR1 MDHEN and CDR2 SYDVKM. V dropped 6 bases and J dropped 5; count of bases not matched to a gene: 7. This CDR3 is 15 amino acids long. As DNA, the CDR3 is TGTGCCAGCAGCACTGCCGGGACAGGGAATGAAAAACTGTTTTTT. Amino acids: CASSTAGTGNEKLFF. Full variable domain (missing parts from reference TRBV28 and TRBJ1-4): DVKVTQSSRYLVKRTGEKVFLECVQDMDHENMFWYRQDPGLGLRLIYFSYDVKMKEKGDIPEGYSVSREKKERFSLILESASTNQTSMYLCASSTAGTGNEKLFFGSGTQLSVL.

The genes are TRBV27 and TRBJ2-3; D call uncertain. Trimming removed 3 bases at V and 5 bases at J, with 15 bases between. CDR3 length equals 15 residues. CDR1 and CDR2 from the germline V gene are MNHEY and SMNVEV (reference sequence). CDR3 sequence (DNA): TGTGCCAGCAGTTTGACCGTTTCGGGTCTAGATACGCAGTATTTT. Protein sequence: CASSLTVSGLDTQYF.

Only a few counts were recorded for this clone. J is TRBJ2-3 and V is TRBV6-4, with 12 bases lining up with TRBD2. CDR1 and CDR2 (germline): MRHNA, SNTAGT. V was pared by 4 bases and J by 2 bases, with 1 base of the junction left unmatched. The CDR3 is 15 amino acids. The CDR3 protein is CASSASGGATDTQYF. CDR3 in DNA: TGTGCCAGCAGTGCTAGCGGGGGGGCCACAGATACGCAGTATTTT.

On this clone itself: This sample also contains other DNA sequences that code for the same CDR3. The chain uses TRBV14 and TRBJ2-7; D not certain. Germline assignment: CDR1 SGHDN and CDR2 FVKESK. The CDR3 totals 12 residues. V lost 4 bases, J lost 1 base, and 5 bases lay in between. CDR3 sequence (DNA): TGTGCCAGCAGCCCGAATTCCTACGAGCAGTACTTC. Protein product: CASSPNSYEQYF.

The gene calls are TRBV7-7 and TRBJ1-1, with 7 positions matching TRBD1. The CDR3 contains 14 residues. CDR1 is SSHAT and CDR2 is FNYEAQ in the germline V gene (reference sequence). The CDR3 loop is CASQDRQSKTEAFF. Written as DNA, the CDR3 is TGTGCTAGTCAGGACAGGCAAAGTAAAACTGAAGCTTTCTTT.

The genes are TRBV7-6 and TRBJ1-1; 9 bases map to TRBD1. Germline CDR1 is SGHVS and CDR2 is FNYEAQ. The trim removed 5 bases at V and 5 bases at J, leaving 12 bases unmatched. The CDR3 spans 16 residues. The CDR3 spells CASSLKRQGVRTEAFF. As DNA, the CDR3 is TGTGCCAGCAGCCTTAAAAGACAGGGGGTGCGTACTGAAGCTTTCTTT. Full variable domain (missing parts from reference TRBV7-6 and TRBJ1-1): GAGVSQSPRYKVTKRGQDVALRCDPISGHVSLYWYRQALGQGPEFLTYFNYEAQQDKSGLPNDRFSAERPEGSISTLTIQRTEQRDSAMYRCASSLKRQGVRTEAFFGQGTRLTVV.

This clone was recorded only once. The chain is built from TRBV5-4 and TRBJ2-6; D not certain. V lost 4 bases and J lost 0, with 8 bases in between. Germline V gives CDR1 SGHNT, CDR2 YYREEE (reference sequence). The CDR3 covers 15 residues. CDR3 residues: CASSVTVSGANVLTF. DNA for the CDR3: TGTGCCAGCAGCGTTACAGTCTCTGGGGCCAACGTCCTGACTTTC.

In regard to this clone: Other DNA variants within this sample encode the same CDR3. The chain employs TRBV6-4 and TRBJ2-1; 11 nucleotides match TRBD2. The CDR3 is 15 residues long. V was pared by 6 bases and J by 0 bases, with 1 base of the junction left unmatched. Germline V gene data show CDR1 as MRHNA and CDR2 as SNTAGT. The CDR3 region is CASSGTSGSYNEQFF. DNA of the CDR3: TGTGCCAGCAGCGGGACTAGCGGCTCCTACAATGAGCAGTTCTTC.

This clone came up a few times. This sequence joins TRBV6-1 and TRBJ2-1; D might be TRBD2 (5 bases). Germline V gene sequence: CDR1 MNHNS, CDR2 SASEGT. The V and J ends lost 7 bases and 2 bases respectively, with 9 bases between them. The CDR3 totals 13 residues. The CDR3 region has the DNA TGTGCCAGCACGGGCGGGCCCTACAATGAGCAGTTCTTC. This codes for CASTGGPYNEQFF.

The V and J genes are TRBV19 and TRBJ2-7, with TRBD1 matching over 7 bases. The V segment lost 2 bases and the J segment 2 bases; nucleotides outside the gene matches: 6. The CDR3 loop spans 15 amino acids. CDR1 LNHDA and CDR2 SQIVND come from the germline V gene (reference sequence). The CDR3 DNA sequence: TGTGCCAGTAGTATAACGGACAGGCCAACCTACGAGCAGTACTTC. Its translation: CASSITDRPTYEQYF.

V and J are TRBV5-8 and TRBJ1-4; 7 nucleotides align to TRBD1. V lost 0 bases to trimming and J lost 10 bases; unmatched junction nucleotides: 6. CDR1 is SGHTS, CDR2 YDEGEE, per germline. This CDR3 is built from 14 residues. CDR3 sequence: CASSLDPPGGKLFF. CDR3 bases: TGTGCCAGCAGCTTGGACCCACCAGGGGGAAAACTGTTTTTT.

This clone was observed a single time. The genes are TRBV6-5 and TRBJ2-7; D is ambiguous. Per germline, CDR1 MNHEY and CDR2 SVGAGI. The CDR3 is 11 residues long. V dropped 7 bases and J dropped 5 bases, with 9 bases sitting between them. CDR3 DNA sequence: TGTGCCAGCAACATTGGGGACGAGCAGTACTTC. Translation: CASNIGDEQYF.

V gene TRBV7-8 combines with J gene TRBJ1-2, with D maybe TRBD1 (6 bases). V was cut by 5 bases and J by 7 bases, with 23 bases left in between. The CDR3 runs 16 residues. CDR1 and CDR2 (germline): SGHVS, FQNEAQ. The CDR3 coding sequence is TGTGCCAGCAGCCCGAGAAGAGTCGGGGGGCGGAGTGGCTACACCTTC. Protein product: CASSPRRVGGRSGYTF. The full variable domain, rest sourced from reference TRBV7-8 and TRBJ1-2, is GAGVSQSPRYKVAKRGQDVALRCDPISGHVSLFWYQQALGQGPEFLTYFQNEAQLDKSGLPSDRFFAERPEGSVSTLKIQRTQQEDSAVYLCASSPRRVGGRSGYTFGSGTRLTVV.

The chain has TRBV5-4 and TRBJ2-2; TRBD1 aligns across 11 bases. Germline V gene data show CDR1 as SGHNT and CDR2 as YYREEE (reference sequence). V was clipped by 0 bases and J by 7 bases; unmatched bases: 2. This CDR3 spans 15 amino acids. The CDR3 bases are TGTGCCAGCAGCTTGGCCGGGACAGGGGGCGGGGAGCTGTTTTTT. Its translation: CASSLAGTGGGELFF.

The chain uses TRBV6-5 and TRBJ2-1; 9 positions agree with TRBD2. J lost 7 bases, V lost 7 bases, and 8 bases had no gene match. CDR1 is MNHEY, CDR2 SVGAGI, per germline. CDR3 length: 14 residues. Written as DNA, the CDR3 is TGTGCCAGCACCGGCCTAGCGGGACCGAATGAGCAGTTCTTC. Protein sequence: CASTGLAGPNEQFF.

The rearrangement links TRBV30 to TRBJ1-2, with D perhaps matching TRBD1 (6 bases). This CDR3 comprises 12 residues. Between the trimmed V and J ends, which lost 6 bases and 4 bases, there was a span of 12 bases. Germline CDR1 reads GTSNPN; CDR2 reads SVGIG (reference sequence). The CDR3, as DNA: TGTGCCTGTACGGTAGGGGGCTATGGCTACACCTTC. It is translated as CACTVGGYGYTF.

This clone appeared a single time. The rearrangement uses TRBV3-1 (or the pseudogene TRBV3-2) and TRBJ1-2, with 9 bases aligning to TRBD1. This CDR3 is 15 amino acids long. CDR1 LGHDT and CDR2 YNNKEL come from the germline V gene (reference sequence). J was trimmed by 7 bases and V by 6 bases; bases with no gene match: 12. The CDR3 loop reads CASSDHATGGVGYTF. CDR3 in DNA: TGTGCCAGCAGTGATCATGCAACAGGGGGCGTTGGCTACACCTTC.

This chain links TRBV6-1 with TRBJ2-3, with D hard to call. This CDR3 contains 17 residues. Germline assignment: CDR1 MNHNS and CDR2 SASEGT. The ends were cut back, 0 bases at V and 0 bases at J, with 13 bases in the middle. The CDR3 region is CASSEARFLWSTDTQYF. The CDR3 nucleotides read TGTGCCAGCAGTGAAGCGAGGTTCCTTTGGAGCACAGATACGCAGTATTTT.

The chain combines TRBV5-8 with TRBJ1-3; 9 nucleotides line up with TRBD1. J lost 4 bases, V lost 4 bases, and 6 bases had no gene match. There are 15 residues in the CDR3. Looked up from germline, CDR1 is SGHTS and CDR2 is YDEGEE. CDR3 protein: CASSAGQGNGNTIYF. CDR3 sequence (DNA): TGTGCCAGCAGCGCCGGACAGGGGAACGGAAACACCATATATTTT.

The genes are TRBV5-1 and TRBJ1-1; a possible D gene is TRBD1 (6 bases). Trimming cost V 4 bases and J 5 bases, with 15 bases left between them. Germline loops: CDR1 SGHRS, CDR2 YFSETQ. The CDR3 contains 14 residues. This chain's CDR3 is CASSLQGLATEAFF. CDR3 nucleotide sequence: TGCGCCAGCAGCCTACAGGGCCTCGCGACTGAAGCTTTCTTT.

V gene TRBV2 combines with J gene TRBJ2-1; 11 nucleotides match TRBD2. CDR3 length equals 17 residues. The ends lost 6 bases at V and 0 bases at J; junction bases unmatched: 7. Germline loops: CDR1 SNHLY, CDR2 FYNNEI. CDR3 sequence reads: CASSPGTSGSSYNEQFF. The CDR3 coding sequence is TGTGCCAGCAGCCCCGGGACTAGCGGTTCCTCCTACAATGAGCAGTTCTTC.

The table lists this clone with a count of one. The CDR3 loop reads CASLQGGEQFF. CDR3 nucleotides: TGCGCCAGCCTACAGGGAGGCGAGCAGTTCTTC. The rearrangement joins TRBV10-2 to TRBJ2-1; D is possibly TRBD1 or TRBD2 (6 bases each). Deletions cut 8 bases from V and 10 bases from J, with 12 bases between. The CDR3 covers 11 residues. Germline loops: CDR1 WSHSY, CDR2 SAAADI.

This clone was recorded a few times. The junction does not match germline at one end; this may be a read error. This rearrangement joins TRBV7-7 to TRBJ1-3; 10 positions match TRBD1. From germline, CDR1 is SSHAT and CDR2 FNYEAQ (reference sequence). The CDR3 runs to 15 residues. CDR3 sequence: CASSLGTGVGNTIYF. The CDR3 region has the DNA TGTGCTAGCAGCTTAGGGACAGGGGTCGGAAACACCATATATTTT.

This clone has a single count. Here the CDR3 DNA reads TGTGCCACCAGCAGAGGGACAGCTCGGACTGAAGCTTTCTTT. Protein sequence: CATSRGTARTEAFF. The chain employs TRBV15 and TRBJ1-1; D is possibly TRBD1 (6 bases). V was pared by 1 base and J by 5 bases, with 11 bases between. This CDR3 spans 14 amino acids. CDR1 is LNHNV, CDR2 YYDKDF, per germline (reference sequence).

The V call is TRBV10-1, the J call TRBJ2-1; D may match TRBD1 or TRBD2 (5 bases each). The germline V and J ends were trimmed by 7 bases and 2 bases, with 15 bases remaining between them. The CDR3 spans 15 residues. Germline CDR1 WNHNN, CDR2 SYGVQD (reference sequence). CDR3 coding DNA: TGCGCCAGCATCCCCGGGACGGGGACCTACAATGAGCAGTTCTTC. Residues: CASIPGTGTYNEQFF.

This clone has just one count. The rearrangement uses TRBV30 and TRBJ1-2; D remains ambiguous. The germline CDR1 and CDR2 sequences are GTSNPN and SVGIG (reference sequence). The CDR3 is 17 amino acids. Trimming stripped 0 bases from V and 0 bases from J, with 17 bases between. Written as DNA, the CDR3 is TGTGCCTGGAGTGTACTCGGGAGCCCAAGGGCTAACTATGGCTACACCTTC. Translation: CAWSVLGSPRANYGYTF.

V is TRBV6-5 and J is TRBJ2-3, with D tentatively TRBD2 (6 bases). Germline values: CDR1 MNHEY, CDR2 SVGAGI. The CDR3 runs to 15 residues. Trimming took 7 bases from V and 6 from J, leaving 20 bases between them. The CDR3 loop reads CASIGRGRSTDTQYF. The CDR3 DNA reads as TGTGCCAGCATCGGGCGAGGGAGGTCCACTGATACGCAGTATTTT.

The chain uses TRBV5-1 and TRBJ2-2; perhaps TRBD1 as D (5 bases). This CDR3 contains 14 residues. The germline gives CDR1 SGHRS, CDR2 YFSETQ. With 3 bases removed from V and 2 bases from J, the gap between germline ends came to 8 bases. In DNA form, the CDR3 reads TGCGCCAGCAGCTGGGGCTTAAACACCGGGGAGCTGTTTTTT. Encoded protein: CASSWGLNTGELFF. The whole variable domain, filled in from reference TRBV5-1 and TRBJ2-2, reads KAGVTQTPRYLIKTRGQQVTLSCSPISGHRSVSWYQQTPGQGLQFLFEYFSETQRNKGNFPGRFSGRQFSNSRSEMNVSTLELGDSALYLCASSWGLNTGELFFGEGSRLTVL.

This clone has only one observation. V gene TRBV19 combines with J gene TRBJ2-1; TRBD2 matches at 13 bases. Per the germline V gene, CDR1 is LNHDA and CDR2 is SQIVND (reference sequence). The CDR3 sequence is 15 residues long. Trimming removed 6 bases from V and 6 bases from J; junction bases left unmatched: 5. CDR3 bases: TGTGCCAGTAGGATGGGACTAGCGGGAATCAATGAGCAGTTCTTC. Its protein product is CASRMGLAGINEQFF.